This T cell receptor beta chain was found in a study of blood T cell repertoires in COVID-19. The repertoire was sequenced with immunoSEQ multiplex PCR; TCRdb's copy has only in-frame clones and lacks some. The data contain tens of thousands of clones, roughly 90% of them singletons. Germline V gives CDR1 LNHDA, CDR2 SQIVND (reference sequence). The CDR3 has 11 amino acids. V shed 6 bases and J shed 6 bases, with 8 bases lying between them. Sequences were obtained from peripheral blood. The rearrangement joins TRBV19 to TRBJ1-2; D perhaps matches TRBD1 (6 bases). This clonotype was obtained from a human donor with active COVID-19. The donor label of this sample is uncertain. The CDR3 spells CASRAGDGYTF. CDR3 in DNA: TGTGCCAGTAGGGCAGGGGATGGCTACACCTTC.